One and the same sample provided the 7 T cell receptor beta chains below, sequenced in a study of blood T cell repertoires in COVID-19. The data were produced by immunoSEQ multiplex PCR, yet TCRdb's version contains in-frame clones alone and is incomplete. Here the sample spans fewer than 350,000 clones, about nine tenths being singletons. The sample was PBMCs or T cells enriched from blood (not recorded which). Receptors were obtained from a woman aged 25 to 39 who had been exposed to COVID-19.

V gene TRBV5-8 combines with J gene TRBJ1-5; the D gene is possibly TRBD1 (5 bases). Deletions cut 0 bases from V and 1 base from J, with 14 bases between. CDR3 length: 17 amino acids. The germline CDR1 and CDR2 sequences are SGHTS and YDEGEE. CDR3 nucleotides: TGTGCCAGCAGCTTGGGAGACCAGGGTGTCAGCAATCAGCCCCAGCATTTT. As protein: CASSLGDQGVSNQPQHF.

This clone was observed a handful of times. This sequence joins TRBV24-1 and TRBJ1-5; no clear D. Germline CDR1 is KGHDR and CDR2 is SFDVKD. Trimming took 5 bases from V and 0 from J, leaving 7 bases between them. CDR3 size: 14 residues. CDR3 DNA sequence: TGTGCCACCAGTGTGGCCCCTAGCAATCAGCCCCAGCATTTT. Encoded protein: CATSVAPSNQPQHF.

V usage is TRBV7-3 and J usage is TRBJ2-1, with D possibly being TRBD2 (6 bases). Trimming pared 0 bases from V and 8 bases from J, leaving 23 bases between. CDR1 SGHTA and CDR2 FQGTGA come from the germline V gene. The CDR3 has 18 amino acids. This CDR3 reads CASSLTPSRVGRGHEQFF. In DNA, the CDR3 is TGTGCCAGCAGCTTAACCCCCAGCCGGGTCGGGCGGGGTCATGAGCAGTTCTTC.

The chain combines TRBV19 with TRBJ1-2; 10 bases line up with TRBD1. CDR1 is LNHDA and CDR2 is SQIVND in the germline V gene (reference sequence). The CDR3 covers 12 residues. The V gene end was trimmed by 8 bases and the J gene end by 6 bases; junction bases not matched to a gene: 3. CDR3 region: CASAGTGDGYTF. DNA for the CDR3: TGTGCCAGTGCCGGGACAGGGGATGGCTACACCTTC. The variable domain in full, completed from reference TRBV19 and TRBJ1-2, reads DGGITQSPKYLFRKEGQNVTLSCEQNLNHDAMYWYRQDPGQGLRLIYYSQIVNDFQKGDIAEGYSVSREKKESFPLTVTSAQKNPTAFYLCASAGTGDGYTFGSGTRLTVV.

The count of this clone is one. The genes are TRBV7-8 and TRBJ2-2; 8 bases fit TRBD1. CDR3 length: 14 residues. Germline CDR1 reads SGHVS; CDR2 reads FQNEAQ. V lost 6 bases, J lost 3 bases, and 3 bases stayed unmatched. CDR3 protein: CASRDRAYTGELFF. The CDR3 DNA reads TGTGCCAGCAGGGACAGGGCTTACACCGGGGAGCTGTTTTTT.

The rearrangement links TRBV27 to TRBJ2-1; 14 nucleotides agree with TRBD2. CDR3 length: 16 amino acids. J gave up 6 bases and V 4 bases, and 5 bases lay outside the gene matches. Germline CDR1 reads MNHEY; CDR2 reads SMNVEV (reference sequence). CDR3 loop: CASSSRTSGGTNEQFF. CDR3 coding DNA: TGTGCCAGCAGTTCCCGGACTAGCGGGGGGACCAATGAGCAGTTCTTC.

The rearrangement uses TRBV9 and TRBJ2-3; 7 bases are shared with TRBD1. Germline values: CDR1 SGDLS, CDR2 YYNGEE. CDR3 length: 14 amino acids. J lost 2 bases, V lost 3 bases, and 3 bases had no gene match. CDR3 nucleotides: TGTGCCAGCAGCGAGGACAGGAACACAGATACGCAGTATTTT. Encoded protein: CASSEDRNTDTQYF.